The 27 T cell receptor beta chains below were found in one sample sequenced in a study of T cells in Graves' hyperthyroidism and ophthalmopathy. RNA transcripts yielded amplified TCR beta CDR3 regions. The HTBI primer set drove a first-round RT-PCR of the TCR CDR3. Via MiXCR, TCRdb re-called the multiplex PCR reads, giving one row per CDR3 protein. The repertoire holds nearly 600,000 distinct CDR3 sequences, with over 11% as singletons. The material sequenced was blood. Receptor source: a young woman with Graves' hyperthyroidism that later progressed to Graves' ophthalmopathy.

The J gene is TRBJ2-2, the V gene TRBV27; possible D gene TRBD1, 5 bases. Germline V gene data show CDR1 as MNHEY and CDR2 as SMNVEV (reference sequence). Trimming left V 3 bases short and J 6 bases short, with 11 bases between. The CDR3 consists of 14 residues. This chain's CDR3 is CASSLYLGPGELFF. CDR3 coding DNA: TGTGCCAGCAGTTTGTACCTGGGGCCCGGGGAGCTGTTTTTT.

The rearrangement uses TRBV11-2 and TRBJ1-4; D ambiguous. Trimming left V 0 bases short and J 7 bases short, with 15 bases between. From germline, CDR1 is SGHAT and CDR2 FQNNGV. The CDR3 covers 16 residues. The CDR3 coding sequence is TGTGCCAGCAGCTTAGATGTCCACCCGGGGTCTGAAAAACTGTTTTTT. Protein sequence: CASSLDVHPGSEKLFF.

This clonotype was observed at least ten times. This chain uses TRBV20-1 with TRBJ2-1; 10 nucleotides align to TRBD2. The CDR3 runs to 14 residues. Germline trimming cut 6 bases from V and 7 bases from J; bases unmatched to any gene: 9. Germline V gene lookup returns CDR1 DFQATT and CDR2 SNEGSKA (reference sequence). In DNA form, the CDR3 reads TGCAGTGCCCACCCGGGACTAGCGAGGAATGAGCAGTTCTTC. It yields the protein CSAHPGLARNEQFF.

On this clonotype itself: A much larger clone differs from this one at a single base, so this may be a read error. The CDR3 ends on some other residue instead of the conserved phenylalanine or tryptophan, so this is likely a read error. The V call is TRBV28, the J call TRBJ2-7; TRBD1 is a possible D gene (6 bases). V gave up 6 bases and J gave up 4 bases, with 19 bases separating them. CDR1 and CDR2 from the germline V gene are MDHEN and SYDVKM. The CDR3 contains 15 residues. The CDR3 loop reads CASRPFRGSWYEQYS. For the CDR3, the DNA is TGTGCCAGCAGACCTTTTAGGGGGAGTTGGTACGAGCAGTACTCC.

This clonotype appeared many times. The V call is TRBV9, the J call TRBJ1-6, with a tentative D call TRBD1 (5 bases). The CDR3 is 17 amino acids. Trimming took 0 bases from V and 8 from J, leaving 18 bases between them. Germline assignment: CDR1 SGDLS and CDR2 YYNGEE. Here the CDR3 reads CASSVVPYVGGDSPLHF. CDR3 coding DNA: TGTGCCAGCAGCGTAGTCCCGTACGTGGGGGGTGATTCACCCCTCCACTTT. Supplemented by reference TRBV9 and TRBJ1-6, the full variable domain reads DSGVTQTPKHLITATGQRVTLRCSPRSGDLSVYWYQQSLDQGLQFLIQYYNGEERAKGNILERFSAQQFPDLHSELNLSSLELGDSALYFCASSVVPYVGGDSPLHFGNGTRLTVT.

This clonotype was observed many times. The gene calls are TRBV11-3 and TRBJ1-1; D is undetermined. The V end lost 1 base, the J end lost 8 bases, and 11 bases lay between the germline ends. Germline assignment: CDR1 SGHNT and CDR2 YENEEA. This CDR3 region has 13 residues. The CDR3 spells CASSLGAAMEAFF. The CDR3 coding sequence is TGTGCCAGCAGCTTAGGGGCGGCGATGGAAGCTTTCTTT.

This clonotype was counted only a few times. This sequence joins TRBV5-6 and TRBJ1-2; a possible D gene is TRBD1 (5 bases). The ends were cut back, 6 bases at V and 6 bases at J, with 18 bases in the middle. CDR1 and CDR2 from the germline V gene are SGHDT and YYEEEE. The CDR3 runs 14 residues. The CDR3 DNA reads TGTGCCAGCACCCCTGTGGGGCGCGGTGATGGCTACACCTTC. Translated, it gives CASTPVGRGDGYTF.

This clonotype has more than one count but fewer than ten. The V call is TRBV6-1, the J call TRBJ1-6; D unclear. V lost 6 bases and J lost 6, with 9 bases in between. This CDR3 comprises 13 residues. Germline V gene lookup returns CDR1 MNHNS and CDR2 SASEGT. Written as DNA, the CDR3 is TGTGCCAGCAGAACGGTCACTAATTCACCCCTCCACTTT. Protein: CASRTVTNSPLHF.

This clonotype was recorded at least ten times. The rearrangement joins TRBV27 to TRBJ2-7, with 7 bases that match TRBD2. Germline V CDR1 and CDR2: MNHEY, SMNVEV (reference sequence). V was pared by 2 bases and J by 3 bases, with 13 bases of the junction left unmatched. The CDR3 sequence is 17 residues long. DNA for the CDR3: TGTGCCAGCAGTTTAACAGGTGGGAGGGCCTTAAACTACGAGCAGTACTTC. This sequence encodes CASSLTGGRALNYEQYF.

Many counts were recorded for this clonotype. The CDR3 spells CASSLETSFYEQYF. In nucleotides, the CDR3 is TGTGCCAGCAGCTTAGAGACTAGCTTTTACGAGCAGTACTTC. The gene calls are TRBV7-9 and TRBJ2-7; 7 nucleotides agree with TRBD2. The CDR3 runs 14 residues. CDR1 is SEHNR, CDR2 FQNEAQ, per germline (reference sequence). After removal of 1 base from V and 4 bases from J, the junction contained 4 bases not matched to a gene.

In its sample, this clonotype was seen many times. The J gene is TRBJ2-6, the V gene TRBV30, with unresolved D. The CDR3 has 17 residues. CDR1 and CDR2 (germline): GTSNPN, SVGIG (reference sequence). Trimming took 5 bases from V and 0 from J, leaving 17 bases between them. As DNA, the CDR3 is TGTGCCTGGGAAGTAGGGCGTATTTCCTCTGGGGCCAACGTCCTGACTTTC. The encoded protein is CAWEVGRISSGANVLTF.

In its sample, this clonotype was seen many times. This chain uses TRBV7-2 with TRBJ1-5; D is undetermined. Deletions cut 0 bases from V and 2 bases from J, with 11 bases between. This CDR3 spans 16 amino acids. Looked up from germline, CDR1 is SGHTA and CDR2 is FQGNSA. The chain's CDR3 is CASSLAPGFGNQPQHF. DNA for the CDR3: TGTGCCAGCAGCTTAGCGCCCGGGTTCGGCAATCAGCCCCAGCATTTT.

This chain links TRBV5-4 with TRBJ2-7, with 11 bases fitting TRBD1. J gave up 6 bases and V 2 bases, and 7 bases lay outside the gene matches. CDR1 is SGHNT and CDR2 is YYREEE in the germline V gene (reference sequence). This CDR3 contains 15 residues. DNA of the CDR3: TGTGCCAGCAGCTTCGGGGGACAGGGGGTGCGCGAGCAGTACTTC. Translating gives CASSFGGQGVREQYF.

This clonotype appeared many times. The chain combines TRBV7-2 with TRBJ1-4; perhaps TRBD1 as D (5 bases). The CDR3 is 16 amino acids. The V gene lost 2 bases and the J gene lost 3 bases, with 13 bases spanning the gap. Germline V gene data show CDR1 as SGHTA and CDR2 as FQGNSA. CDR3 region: CASSLSWGRANEKLFF. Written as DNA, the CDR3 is TGTGCCAGCAGCTTATCGTGGGGACGTGCTAATGAAAAACTGTTTTTT.

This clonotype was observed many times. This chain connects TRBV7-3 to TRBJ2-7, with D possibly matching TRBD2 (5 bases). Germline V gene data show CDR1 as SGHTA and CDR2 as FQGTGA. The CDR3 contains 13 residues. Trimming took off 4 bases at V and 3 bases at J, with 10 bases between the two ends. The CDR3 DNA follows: TGTGCCAGCAGCTCTACCGGGGTCTACGAGCAGTACTTC. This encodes CASSSTGVYEQYF.

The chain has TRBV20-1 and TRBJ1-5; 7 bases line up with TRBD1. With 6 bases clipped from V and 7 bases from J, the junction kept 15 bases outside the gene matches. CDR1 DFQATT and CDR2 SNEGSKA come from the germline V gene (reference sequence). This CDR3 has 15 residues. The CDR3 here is CSASHGPLRGQPQHF. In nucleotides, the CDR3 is TGCAGTGCCAGCCACGGGCCCCTCAGGGGGCAGCCCCAGCATTTT.

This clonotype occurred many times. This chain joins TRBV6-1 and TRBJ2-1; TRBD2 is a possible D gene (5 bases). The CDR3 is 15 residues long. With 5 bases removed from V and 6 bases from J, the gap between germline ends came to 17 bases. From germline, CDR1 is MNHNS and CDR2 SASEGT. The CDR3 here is CASSPWRTLSNEQFF. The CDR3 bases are TGTGCCAGCAGTCCCTGGAGGACCCTCTCCAATGAGCAGTTCTTC.

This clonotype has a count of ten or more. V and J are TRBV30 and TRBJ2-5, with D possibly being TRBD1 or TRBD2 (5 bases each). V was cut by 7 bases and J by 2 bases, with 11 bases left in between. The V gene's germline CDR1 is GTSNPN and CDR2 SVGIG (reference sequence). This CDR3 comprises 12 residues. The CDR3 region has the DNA TGTGCCTCCCGGGACCTACAAGAGACCCAGTACTTC. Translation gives CASRDLQETQYF.

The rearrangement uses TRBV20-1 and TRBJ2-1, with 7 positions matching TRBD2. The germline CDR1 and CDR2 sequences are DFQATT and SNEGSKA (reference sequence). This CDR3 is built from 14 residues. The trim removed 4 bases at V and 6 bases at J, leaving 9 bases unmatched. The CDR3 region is CSAIIPGLINEQFF. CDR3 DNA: TGCAGTGCTATCATACCGGGACTAATCAATGAGCAGTTCTTC.

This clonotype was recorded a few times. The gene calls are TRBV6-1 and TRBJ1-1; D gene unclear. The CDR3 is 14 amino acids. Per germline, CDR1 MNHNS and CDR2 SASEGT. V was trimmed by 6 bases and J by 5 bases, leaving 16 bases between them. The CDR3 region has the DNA TGTGCCAGCAGCCCCCTACCATTGGGGACTGAAGCTTTCTTT. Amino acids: CASSPLPLGTEAFF.

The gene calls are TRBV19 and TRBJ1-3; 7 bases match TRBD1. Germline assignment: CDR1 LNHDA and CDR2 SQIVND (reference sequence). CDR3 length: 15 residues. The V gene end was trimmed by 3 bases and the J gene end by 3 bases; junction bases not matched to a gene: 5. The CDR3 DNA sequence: TGTGCCAGTAGTATGGACAGGTACCTTGGAAACACCATATATTTT. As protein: CASSMDRYLGNTIYF. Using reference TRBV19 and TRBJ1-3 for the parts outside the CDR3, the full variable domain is DGGITQSPKYLFRKEGQNVTLSCEQNLNHDAMYWYRQDPGQGLRLIYYSQIVNDFQKGDIAEGYSVSREKKESFPLTVTSAQKNPTAFYLCASSMDRYLGNTIYFGEGSWLTVV.

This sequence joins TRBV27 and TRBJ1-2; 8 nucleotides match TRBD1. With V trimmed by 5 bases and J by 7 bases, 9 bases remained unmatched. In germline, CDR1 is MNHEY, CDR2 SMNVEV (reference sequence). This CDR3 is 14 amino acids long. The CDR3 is CASSRQGRYGGYTF. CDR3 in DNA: TGTGCCAGCAGTAGACAGGGGCGATACGGTGGCTACACCTTC.

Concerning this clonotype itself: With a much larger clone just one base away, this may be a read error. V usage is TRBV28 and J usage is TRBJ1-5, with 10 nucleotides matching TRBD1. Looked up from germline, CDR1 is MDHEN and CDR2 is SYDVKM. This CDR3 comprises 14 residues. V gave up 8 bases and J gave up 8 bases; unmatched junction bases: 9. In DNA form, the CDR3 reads TGTGCCAGCGCTCCCGTGACAGGGGGCGAGCCCCAGCATTTT. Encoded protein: CASAPVTGGEPQHF.

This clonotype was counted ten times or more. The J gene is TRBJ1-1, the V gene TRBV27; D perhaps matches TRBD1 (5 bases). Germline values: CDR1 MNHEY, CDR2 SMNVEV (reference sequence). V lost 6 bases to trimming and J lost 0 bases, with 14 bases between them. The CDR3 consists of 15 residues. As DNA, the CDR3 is TGTGCCAGCAGCTTGACAGCCCTTATGAACACTGAAGCTTTCTTT. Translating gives CASSLTALMNTEAFF.

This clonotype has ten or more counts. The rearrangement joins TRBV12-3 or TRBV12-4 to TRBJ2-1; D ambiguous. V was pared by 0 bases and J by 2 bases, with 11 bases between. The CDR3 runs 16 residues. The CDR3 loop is CASSLASRGPYNEQFF. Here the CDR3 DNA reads TGTGCCAGCAGTTTAGCGAGCCGTGGGCCCTACAATGAGCAGTTCTTC.

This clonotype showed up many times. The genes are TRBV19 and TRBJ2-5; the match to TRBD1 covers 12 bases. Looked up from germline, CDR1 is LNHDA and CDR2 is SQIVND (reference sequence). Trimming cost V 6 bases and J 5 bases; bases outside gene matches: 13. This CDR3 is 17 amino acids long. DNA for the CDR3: TGTGCCAGTAGGCTGAACACGGGACAGGGGGCGCGGGAGACCCAGTACTTC. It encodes CASRLNTGQGARETQYF.

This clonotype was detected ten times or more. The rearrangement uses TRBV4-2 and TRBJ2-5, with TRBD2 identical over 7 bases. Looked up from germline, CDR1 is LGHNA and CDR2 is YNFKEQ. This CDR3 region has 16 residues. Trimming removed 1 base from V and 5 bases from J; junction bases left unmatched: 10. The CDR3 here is CASSQGFTGGEETQYF. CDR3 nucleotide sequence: TGTGCCAGCAGCCAAGGCTTTACGGGAGGAGAGGAGACCCAGTACTTC.